This T cell receptor beta chain was obtained from a study of blood T cell repertoires in COVID-19. V was cut by 4 bases and J by 4 bases, with 14 bases left in between. Germline lookup yields CDR1 SGDLS and CDR2 YYNGEE. The CDR3 has 14 residues. Assay used: immunoSEQ multiplex PCR; TCRdb lists only in-frame clones, some missing. The table includes 60,000 to 75,000 clones, roughly 90% detected once. The chain combines TRBV9 with TRBJ1-2; D possibly corresponds to TRBD1 (5 bases). The clonotype originates from a human donor in a cohort sampled during active COVID-19. Specimen: peripheral blood. The CDR3 region is CASSPLDSVYGYTF. The CDR3 DNA sequence: TGTGCCAGCAGCCCCCTTGACAGTGTCTATGGCTACACCTTC.